These T cell receptor beta chains were read from a single sample in a study of CXCR3-negative and CXCR3-positive naive CD8 T cells. TCRdb reprocessed the 5' RACE reads, keeping one entry per CDR3 protein, no DNA. The sample includes about 7,000 distinct CDR3 sequences. The source material was naive CXCR3+ CD8+ T cells from blood. All receptors derive from a human donor in good health. Some clones in this sample may be carry-over from other donors' samples. Both conserved end residues are part of each CDR3. Each record gives: clone size, V gene, J gene, CDR3 protein. Some rows have no size entry. The others give once, few or many, or a class for an expanded clone.

abundance: -
v_gene: TRBV28
j_gene: TRBJ2-7
CDR3aa: CASSFPEYEQYF

abundance: -
v_gene: TRBV5-5
j_gene: TRBJ2-2
CDR3aa: CASSPDRGLNTGELFF

abundance: medium-sized
v_gene: TRBV20-1
j_gene: TRBJ2-1
CDR3aa: CSARDLASGSLNEQFF

abundance: medium-sized
v_gene: TRBV12-3/TRBV12-4
j_gene: TRBJ1-5
CDR3aa: CASSLARSNQPQHF

abundance: -
v_gene: TRBV4-3
j_gene: TRBJ2-1
CDR3aa: CASSLLPAGALGNNEQFF

abundance: -
v_gene: TRBV19
j_gene: TRBJ2-1
CDR3aa: CASVLAGSNEQFF

abundance: medium-sized
v_gene: TRBV29-1
j_gene: TRBJ2-1
CDR3aa: CSVPQVYSYNEQFF

abundance: -
v_gene: TRBV7-9
j_gene: TRBJ2-2
CDR3aa: CASSSGLAVNTGELFF

abundance: -
v_gene: TRBV7-8
j_gene: TRBJ2-1
CDR3aa: CASSFNPPPSEQFF

abundance: -
v_gene: TRBV11-1
j_gene: TRBJ2-1
CDR3aa: CASSSTSGGEYNEQFF

abundance: medium-sized
v_gene: TRBV4-1
j_gene: TRBJ2-1
CDR3aa: CASGSGPTFIEQFF

abundance: medium-sized
v_gene: TRBV29-1
j_gene: TRBJ2-5
CDR3aa: CSVTVLGAQYF

abundance: -
v_gene: TRBV7-9
j_gene: TRBJ1-4
CDR3aa: CASSQIPGQLNEKLFF

abundance: medium-sized
v_gene: TRBV27
j_gene: TRBJ2-3
CDR3aa: CASTLPGDTQYF

abundance: -
v_gene: TRBV21-1
j_gene: TRBJ1-4
CDR3aa: CASSTGTAINEKLFF

abundance: medium-sized
v_gene: TRBV11-2
j_gene: TRBJ1-4
CDR3aa: CASSLFGGTNEKLFF

abundance: -
v_gene: TRBV11-2
j_gene: TRBJ2-1
CDR3aa: CASSLSGYDNEQFF

abundance: -
v_gene: TRBV7-6
j_gene: TRBJ2-5
CDR3aa: CASSLIFSPQETQYF

abundance: -
v_gene: TRBV6-5
j_gene: TRBJ2-7
CDR3aa: CASSYSASFNYEQYF

abundance: -
v_gene: TRBV29-1
j_gene: TRBJ2-1
CDR3aa: CSVVGSSHNEQFF

abundance: -
v_gene: TRBV7-9
j_gene: TRBJ1-4
CDR3aa: CASSAPAAQGNEKLFF

abundance: medium-sized
v_gene: TRBV5-1
j_gene: TRBJ2-7
CDR3aa: CASSLVLGELYEQYF

abundance: -
v_gene: TRBV29-1
j_gene: TRBJ2-6
CDR3aa: CSVNRGGSGANVLTF

abundance: medium-sized
v_gene: TRBV12-5
j_gene: TRBJ2-1
CDR3aa: CASGLGTLPMAREYEQFF

abundance: -
v_gene: TRBV14
j_gene: TRBJ1-2
CDR3aa: CASSRDSYGYTF

abundance: -
v_gene: TRBV5-1
j_gene: TRBJ2-7
CDR3aa: CASSSGEGDYEQYF

abundance: -
v_gene: TRBV7-3
j_gene: TRBJ2-3
CDR3aa: CASSLERGTDTQYF

abundance: -
v_gene: TRBV4-3
j_gene: TRBJ2-1
CDR3aa: CASSHGTSSYNEQFF

abundance: -
v_gene: TRBV29-1
j_gene: TRBJ2-2
CDR3aa: CSVEAVNTGELFF

abundance: medium-sized
v_gene: TRBV21-1
j_gene: TRBJ2-2
CDR3aa: CASSQATRQGINTGELFF

abundance: -
v_gene: TRBV29-1
j_gene: TRBJ2-3
CDR3aa: CSTPVPGTDTQYF

abundance: medium-sized
v_gene: TRBV5-1
j_gene: TRBJ1-3
CDR3aa: CASSRNVRSGNTIYF

abundance: -
v_gene: TRBV12-3/TRBV12-4
j_gene: TRBJ2-7
CDR3aa: CASSLAGSYEQYF

abundance: -
v_gene: TRBV2
j_gene: TRBJ2-2
CDR3aa: CASNYPGHLDPSLNTGELFF

abundance: medium-sized
v_gene: TRBV12-3/TRBV12-4
j_gene: TRBJ2-1
CDR3aa: CASSSPSAGWPEQFF

abundance: -
v_gene: TRBV29-1
j_gene: TRBJ2-7
CDR3aa: CSVEDTDYYEQYF

abundance: medium-sized
v_gene: TRBV7-9
j_gene: TRBJ2-5
CDR3aa: CASSPPVGRETQYF

abundance: medium-sized
v_gene: TRBV29-1
j_gene: TRBJ2-5
CDR3aa: CSVSGLAGEETQYF

abundance: -
v_gene: TRBV15
j_gene: TRBJ2-4
CDR3aa: CATIHRGLGKNIQYF

abundance: medium-sized
v_gene: TRBV29-1
j_gene: TRBJ2-7
CDR3aa: CSVEVRGADYEQYF

abundance: medium-sized
v_gene: TRBV5-1
j_gene: TRBJ2-3
CDR3aa: CASSLGTSGYTDTQYF

abundance: -
v_gene: TRBV11-3
j_gene: TRBJ2-1
CDR3aa: CASSAPSAANEQFF

abundance: -
v_gene: TRBV29-1
j_gene: TRBJ2-1
CDR3aa: CSVEIRGYEQFF

abundance: -
v_gene: TRBV25-1
j_gene: TRBJ1-6
CDR3aa: CASSHRDSYNSPLHF

abundance: -
v_gene: TRBV5-1
j_gene: TRBJ2-3
CDR3aa: CASEKTYRGLVDTQYF

abundance: -
v_gene: TRBV28
j_gene: TRBJ2-2
CDR3aa: CASSIGLAGIANTGELFF

abundance: -
v_gene: TRBV12-5
j_gene: TRBJ1-1
CDR3aa: CASGLQQGLNTEALF

abundance: -
v_gene: TRBV12-3/TRBV12-4
j_gene: TRBJ2-1
CDR3aa: CASSLIAGVTYNEQFF

abundance: -
v_gene: TRBV15
j_gene: TRBJ1-5
CDR3aa: CATSRVGQSNQPQHF

abundance: -
v_gene: TRBV7-9
j_gene: TRBJ2-3
CDR3aa: CACTRESIDTQYF

abundance: medium-sized
v_gene: TRBV7-2
j_gene: TRBJ2-2
CDR3aa: CASSPGTSGYAGELFF

abundance: -
v_gene: TRBV12-3/TRBV12-4
j_gene: TRBJ2-5
CDR3aa: CASSVTSGQETQYF

abundance: -
v_gene: TRBV7-3
j_gene: TRBJ2-3
CDR3aa: CASSPGTFSTDTQYF

abundance: -
v_gene: TRBV6-1
j_gene: TRBJ2-3
CDR3aa: CASSGGDFTDTQYF

abundance: medium-sized
v_gene: TRBV27
j_gene: TRBJ1-5
CDR3aa: CASSPRTDSNQPQHF

abundance: -
v_gene: TRBV20-1
j_gene: TRBJ2-7
CDR3aa: CSARWAGAYEQYF

abundance: -
v_gene: TRBV4-1
j_gene: TRBJ2-1
CDR3aa: CASSQTVSPGQSYNEQFF

abundance: medium-sized
v_gene: TRBV7-6
j_gene: TRBJ1-3
CDR3aa: CASSLPGTGGTGNTIYF